Here is one TCR beta chain with its context. Its antigen is unknown. Deletions cut 4 bases from V and 6 bases from J, with 13 bases between. From germline, CDR1 is MNHEY and CDR2 SVGAGI. The CDR3 totals 15 residues. This record belongs to a study of regulatory dendritic cells for organ transplantation. Study overall: Regulatory dendritic cells were monocyte-derived, receiving vitamin D3 on days 0 and 4 and IL-10 on day 4.

Sorted T cells were CFSE-labeled and cultured around 5 days with allogeneic regulatory or mature dendritic cells at 1:10. Findings and caveats of the study: Regulatory dendritic cells appeared to expand memory CD8+ clones less than mature ones.

Sequenced by immunoSEQ multiplex PCR; TCRdb stores in-frame clones only, minus some. The table includes about 7,800 clones, 65% to 70% detected once. The chain couples TRBV6-5 to TRBJ1-6; a possible D gene is TRBD1 (6 bases). The receptor comes from a human donor in good health. The sample was memory CD4+ T cells from blood cultured with dendritic cells. As to subset: CD45RO+ memory T cells. Here the CDR3 DNA reads TGTGCCAGCAGTTTAGGTGACAGGACTAATTCACCCCTCCACTTT. Translating gives CASSLGDRTNSPLHF.